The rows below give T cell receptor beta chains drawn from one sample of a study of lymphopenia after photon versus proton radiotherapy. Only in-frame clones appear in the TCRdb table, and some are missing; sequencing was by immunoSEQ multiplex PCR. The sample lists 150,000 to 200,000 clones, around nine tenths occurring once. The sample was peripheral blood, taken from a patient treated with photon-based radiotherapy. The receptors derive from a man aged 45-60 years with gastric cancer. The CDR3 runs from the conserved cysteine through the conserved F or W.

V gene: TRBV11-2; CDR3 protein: CASSVAGGGYNEQFF
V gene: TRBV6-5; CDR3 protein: CASGRQGSSGNTIYF
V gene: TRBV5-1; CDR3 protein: CASSSRLTSGNEQFF
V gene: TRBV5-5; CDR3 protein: CASSFGVQFDQPQHF
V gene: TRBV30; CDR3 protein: CAWSQIANEQFF
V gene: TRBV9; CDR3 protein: CASGRDPYNEQFF
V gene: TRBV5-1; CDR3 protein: CASSLTGTGELFF
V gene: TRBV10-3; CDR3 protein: CATRQGLKTQYF
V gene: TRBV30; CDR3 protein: CAWRGLASFTDTQYF
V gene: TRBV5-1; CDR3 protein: CASSLAGTKGGYEQYF
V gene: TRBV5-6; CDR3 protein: CASSLTRSTDTQYF
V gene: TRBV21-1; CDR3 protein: CASSKTKQAGELFF
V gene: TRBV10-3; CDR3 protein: CAISEAGTGGREQYF
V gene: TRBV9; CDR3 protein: CASSGESTGELFF
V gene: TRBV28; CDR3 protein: CASSQTGRQATEAFF
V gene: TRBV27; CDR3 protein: CASSRANTGELFF
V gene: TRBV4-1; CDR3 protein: CASSQGPGETNTGELFF
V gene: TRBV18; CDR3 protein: CASSPLVLSSYNEQFF
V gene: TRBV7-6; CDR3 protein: CASSLGTSGRPSTDTQYF
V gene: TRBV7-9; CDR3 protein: CASRSGSLNEQFF
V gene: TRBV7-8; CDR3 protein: CASSLNSGSRYNEQFF
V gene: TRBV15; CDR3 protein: CATSSPDTPYEQYF
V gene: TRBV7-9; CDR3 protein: CASSPNLAAGSNEKLFF
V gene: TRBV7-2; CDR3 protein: CASTLYTGDRNTEAFF
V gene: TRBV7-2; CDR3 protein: CASSWFGPSGGGGEEQYF
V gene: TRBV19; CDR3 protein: CASRGPVGYSNQPQHF
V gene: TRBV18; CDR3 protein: CASSPTPVNTGELFF
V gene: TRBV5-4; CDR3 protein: CASSANNEQFF
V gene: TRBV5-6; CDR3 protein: CASSPTGEGIGKLFF
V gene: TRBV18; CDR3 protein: CASSPGQTYEQYF
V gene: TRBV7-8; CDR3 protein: CASSPGGRNEQFF
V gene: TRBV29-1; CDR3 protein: CSVELGRSYGYTF
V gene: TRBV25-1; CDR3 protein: CARANTEAFF
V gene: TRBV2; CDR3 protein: CASSEGGYQPQHF
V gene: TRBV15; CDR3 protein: CATRGLAGPAKNIQYF
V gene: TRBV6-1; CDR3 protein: CASSEERVTFF
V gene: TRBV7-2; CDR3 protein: CASSPGLVEAEQYF
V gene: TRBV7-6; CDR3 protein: CASSLAGTSNEQFF
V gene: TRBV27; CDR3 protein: CASSLVFQETQYF
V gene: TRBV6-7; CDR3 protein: CASRPGQGEEREISSYNEQFF
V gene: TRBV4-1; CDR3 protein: CASSQEGLAGATGELFF
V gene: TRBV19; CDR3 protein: CASSITPGELFF
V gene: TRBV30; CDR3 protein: CAGTGVGYTEAFF
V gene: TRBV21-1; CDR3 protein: CASRTSGQSSYEQYF
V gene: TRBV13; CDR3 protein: CASSPLGRNYEQYF
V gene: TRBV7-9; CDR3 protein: CASSGTSGRSGANVLTF
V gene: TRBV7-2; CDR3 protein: CASSLAAGPISGNTIYF
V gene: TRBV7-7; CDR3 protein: CASSIVWSSYEQYF
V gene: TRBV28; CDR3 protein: CASSLKQGAGNYGYTF
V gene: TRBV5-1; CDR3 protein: CASSLAHGRVAEKLFF
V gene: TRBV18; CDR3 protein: CASSPSRREQYF